This T cell receptor beta chain was obtained from a study of T cell repertoires in cytomegalovirus infection. The overall study: From public TCR beta signatures came an indication of both CMV infection and matching HLA type.

The V segment lost 6 bases and the J segment 5 bases; nucleotides outside the gene matches: 10. Germline values: CDR1 KGHSH, CDR2 LQKENI. This CDR3 contains 14 residues. Study-wide points: Based on cumulative public TCR beta family frequency, carriers of CMV plus the relevant HLA were identified.

In TCRdb, the reads were re-called with MiXCR into one record per CDR3 protein. Here the sample spans 150,000 to 200,000 distinct CDR3 sequences, roughly 9.8% being singletons. A remark on this clonotype: Its antigen is as yet unknown.

The specimen sequenced was PBMCs. J is TRBJ2-7 and V is TRBV18; 7 bases agree with TRBD1. The clonotype was recovered from a human donor in good health (CMV status not recorded). Some clones in this sample may be carry-over from other donors' samples. In nucleotides, the CDR3 is TGTGCCAGCTCCCGGATGGGACAGTGGGACGAGCAGTACTTC. This sequence encodes CASSRMGQWDEQYF.